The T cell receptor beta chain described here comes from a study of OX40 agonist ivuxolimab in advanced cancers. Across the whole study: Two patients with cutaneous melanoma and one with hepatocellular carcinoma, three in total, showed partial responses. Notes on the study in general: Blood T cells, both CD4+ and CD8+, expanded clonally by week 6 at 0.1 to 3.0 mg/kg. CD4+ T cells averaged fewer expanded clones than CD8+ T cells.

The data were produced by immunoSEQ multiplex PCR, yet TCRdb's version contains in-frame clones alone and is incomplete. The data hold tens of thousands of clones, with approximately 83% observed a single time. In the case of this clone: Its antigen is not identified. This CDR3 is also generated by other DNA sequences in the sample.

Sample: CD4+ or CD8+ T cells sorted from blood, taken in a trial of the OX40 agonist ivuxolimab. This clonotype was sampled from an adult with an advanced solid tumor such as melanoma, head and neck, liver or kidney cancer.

CDR3 region: CASSLTQGEGYTEAFF. The CDR3 nucleotides read TGTGCCAGCAGTTTGACCCAGGGGGAAGGGTACACTGAAGCTTTCTTT. The chain links TRBV6-5 to TRBJ1-1; TRBD1 aligns across 7 bases. There are 16 residues in the CDR3. Germline CDR1 is MNHEY and CDR2 is SVGAGI. Trimming at V came to 4 bases and at J to 3 bases, leaving 11 bases not matched to a gene.